This T cell receptor beta chain was sequenced for a study of neurological immune-mediated disorders (dated by TCRdb to about 2019). Study-level background: Peripheral blood TCR-beta repertoires from HTLV-I-associated myelopathy (HAM/TSP) patients, multiple sclerosis patients and healthy controls were compared by UMI-based sequencing. The roughly 100 TCR-beta libraries included longitudinal samples, technical triplicates and paired sorted CD4+ and CD8+ T-cell subsets alongside PBMC samples. Longitudinal HAM/TSP and healthy donors were sampled at 3 time-points each (about 3-45 month intervals). The cohort included 68 subjects: around 15 with HAM/TSP, some 34 with multiple sclerosis, and around 20 healthy controls. Summary of the overall study and its limitations: No identical CDR3 amino acid sequences were found to be shared among expanded clones across subjects, suggesting that TCR-beta repertoires were private in all groups. TCR clonal expansion was highest in HAM/TSP patients and lowest in MS patients, with MS patients falling below even healthy controls.

Taken with the paper, the label for time point translates to: longitudinal time-point 2. Libraries from unsorted PBMCs were made from 2 million PBMCs kept in RNAlater at -80 degrees C until RNA extraction. Peripheral blood was subjected to Ficoll-Hypaque density gradient centrifugation to isolate PBMCs, which were then cryopreserved in liquid nitrogen. The CDR3 numbers 15 residues from cysteine through phenylalanine. Of the read, only the CDR3 DNA is kept; its 45 bases are in frame from base 1. The germline V gene sets CDR1 to MNHEY and CDR2 to SVGAGI. Trimming leaves V shorter by 6 bases and J shorter by 1 base, with the junction holding 5 bases beyond the gene matches. cDNA was synthesized by template-switch 5'RACE using a primer with a 10-nucleotide random unique molecular identifier that tagged each TCR transcript. Every sequencing run yielded over 200 million TCR-beta sequences covering 15-18 subjects. The RNeasy kit was used for extraction of total RNA. The KAPA Real-time Library Amplification kit was used to amplify TCR-beta VDJ regions with primers targeting the TCR constant region and the 5'RACE anchor. A first PCR added sample indexes and Illumina adaptors, after which a second PCR increased the library yield. After Ampure bead purification, the TCR product of roughly 650 bp was size-selected on a 2% E-gel SizeSelection system. Before pooling, library quality was checked on a Bioanalyzer, concentration was measured with Qubit, and libraries were quantified with the Kapa Library Quantification kit. An Illumina HiSeq 2500 was used to sequence the libraries paired-end at 2 x 150 bp. To increase sequence diversity, about 25-31% phiX was spiked into each library pool. As for the original processing: Quality-filtered reads were processed with the UMI-based MiGEC pipeline, which removed over 75% of raw TCR sequences during error correction. VDJ genes were aligned to IMGT germline references, and clonotypes were defined by unique CDR3 amino acid sequence plus V-J genes. VDJtools evaluated clonal expansion, Shannon diversity and CDR3 relatedness (CalcPairwiseDistances, ClusterSamples); CLCbio workbench built phylogenetic trees. Using coefficient-of-variation modelling across technical triplicates, the study counted a clone as expanded if it had at least 8 unique UMIs. The raw public reads went through TCRdb reprocessing: fastp at Q25, MiXCR clone calling, in-frame beta chains kept. Rows are combined by CDR3 protein, so each entry shows the most common genes and DNA. For this entry, the V and J calls and clone size follow TCRdb and not the study's own pipeline. The sample includes tens of thousands of distinct CDR3 sequences, with under 15% observed a single time. The ten most abundant clones make up just under 5% of the sample.

This clonotype was counted many times. Its antigen is still unknown. No much larger clonotype is one base removed from it; base qualities were not supplied. Recombination connected TRBV6-5 to TRBJ2-3, with 9 bases in between that match TRBD1. The specimen sequenced was PBMCs. The clonotype comes from a female donor with HTLV-1-associated myelopathy (HAM/TSP). The DNA is TGTGCCAGCAGAAACAGGGGGCTCGGCACAGATACGCAGTATTTT. Its protein reads: CASRNRGLGTDTQYF.